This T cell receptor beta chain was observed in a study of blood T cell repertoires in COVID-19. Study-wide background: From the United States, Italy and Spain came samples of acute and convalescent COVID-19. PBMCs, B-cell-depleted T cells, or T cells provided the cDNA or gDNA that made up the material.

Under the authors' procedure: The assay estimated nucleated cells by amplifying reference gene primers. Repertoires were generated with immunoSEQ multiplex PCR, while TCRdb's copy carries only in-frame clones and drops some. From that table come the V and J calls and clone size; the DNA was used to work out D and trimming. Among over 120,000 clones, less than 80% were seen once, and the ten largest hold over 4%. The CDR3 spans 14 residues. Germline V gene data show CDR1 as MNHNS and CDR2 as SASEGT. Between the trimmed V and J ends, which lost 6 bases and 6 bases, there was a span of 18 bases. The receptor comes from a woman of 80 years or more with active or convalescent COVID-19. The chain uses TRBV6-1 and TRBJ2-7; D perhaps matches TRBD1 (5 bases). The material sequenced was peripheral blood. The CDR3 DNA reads TGTGCCAGCAGCCCCCCCTCCAGGGATGGCGAGCAGTACTTC. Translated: CASSPPSRDGEQYF.